The 30 T cell receptor beta chains in this list originate from one sample, sequenced in a study of OX40 agonist ivuxolimab in advanced cancers. Sequencing was performed with immunoSEQ multiplex PCR; in TCRdb, only in-frame clones are kept and a portion is missing. The sample records roughly 70,000 clones, about 91% being singletons. This specimen was CD4+ or CD8+ T cells sorted from blood, taken in a trial of the OX40 agonist ivuxolimab. These receptors all stem from an adult with an advanced solid tumor such as melanoma, head and neck, liver or kidney cancer.

The chain uses TRBV6-5 and TRBJ1-5; D unresolved. V was cut by 6 bases and J by 2 bases, with 8 bases left in between. Per the germline V gene, CDR1 is MNHEY and CDR2 is SVGAGI. The CDR3 covers 13 residues. The CDR3 bases are TGTGCCAGCAGCTCCTTGGGCAATCAGCCCCAGCATTTT. Its translation: CASSSLGNQPQHF.

There are a few counts of this clone. V and J are TRBV7-8 and TRBJ2-2; D unresolved. The CDR3 is made up of 12 amino acids. Germline V gene data show CDR1 as SGHVS and CDR2 as FQNEAQ. Trimming cost V 5 bases and J 7 bases, with 8 bases left between them. The CDR3 bases are TGTGCCAGCAGCCCGGACGACGGGGAGCTGTTTTTT. Translated, it gives CASSPDDGELFF.

The chain links TRBV7-2 to TRBJ1-1, with no clear D. The V and J ends lost 6 bases and 1 base respectively, with 9 bases between them. CDR1 and CDR2 (germline): SGHTA, FQGNSA. The CDR3 extends over 13 amino acids. The CDR3, as DNA: TGTGCCAGCAGATCCAGTGGGAACACTGAAGCTTTCTTT. This codes for CASRSSGNTEAFF.

There are a few counts of this clone. This rearrangement joins TRBV19 to TRBJ1-5; D unclear. The length of the CDR3 is 17 residues. V was pared by 5 bases and J by 0 bases, with 17 bases between. Germline V gene sequence: CDR1 LNHDA, CDR2 SQIVND (reference sequence). The CDR3 sequence is CASSLSGLRYSNQPQHF. The CDR3, as DNA: TGTGCCAGTAGTTTATCCGGGCTCCGATATAGCAATCAGCCCCAGCATTTT.

This chain connects TRBV27 to TRBJ2-1; tentative D call: TRBD1 (6 bases). V was clipped by 7 bases and J by 7 bases, with 17 bases between them. CDR3 length: 14 amino acids. Germline-derived CDR1 and CDR2 are MNHEY and SMNVEV (reference sequence). CDR3 residues: CASKALQGANEQFF. The CDR3 DNA is TGTGCCAGCAAAGCTTTACAGGGTGCGAATGAGCAGTTCTTC.

The CDR3 region has the DNA TGTGCCAGCAGTTACTCGATTGGGGAGACAGCGCAGTATTTT. Translating it yields CASSYSIGETAQYF. The chain joins TRBV6-5 to TRBJ2-3, with D tentatively TRBD1 or TRBD2 (5 bases each). Trimming removed 0 bases at V and 10 bases at J, with 14 bases between. The CDR3 is made up of 14 amino acids. Germline lookup yields CDR1 MNHEY and CDR2 SVGAGI.

Written as DNA, the CDR3 is TGTGCCAGCAGTCCAGGGGCAACTAACTCCTACGAGCAGTACTTC. It translates to CASSPGATNSYEQYF. This sequence joins TRBV28 and TRBJ2-7; tentative D call: TRBD1 (6 bases). The germline V gene encodes CDR1 MDHEN and CDR2 SYDVKM. The CDR3 runs to 15 residues. The V and J ends lost 5 bases and 0 bases respectively, with 14 bases between them. Combining the CDR3 with reference TRBV28 and TRBJ2-7 gives the whole variable domain DVKVTQSSRYLVKRTGEKVFLECVQDMDHENMFWYRQDPGLGLRLIYFSYDVKMKEKGDIPEGYSVSREKKERFSLILESASTNQTSMYLCASSPGATNSYEQYFGPGTRLTVT.

The CDR3 bases are TGTGCCAGCAGCTATGACAGGCGCTACGAGCAGTACTTC. It yields the protein CASSYDRRYEQYF. The rearrangement links TRBV5-4 to TRBJ2-7, with a possible D match to TRBD1 (6 bases). V dropped 3 bases and J dropped 3 bases, with 10 bases sitting between them. This CDR3 comprises 13 residues. Germline V CDR1 and CDR2: SGHNT, YYREEE (reference sequence).

The genes are TRBV30 and TRBJ2-5; D uncertain. Germline assignment: CDR1 GTSNPN and CDR2 SVGIG (reference sequence). V shed 2 bases and J shed 0 bases, with 4 bases lying between them. This CDR3 is built from 12 residues. This CDR3 is CAWSLNQETQYF. The CDR3 DNA reads as TGTGCCTGGAGTCTAAACCAAGAGACCCAGTACTTC.

The V gene is TRBV6-5, the J gene TRBJ1-2; tentatively, D is TRBD1 (5 bases). Trimming took off 8 bases at V and 8 bases at J, with 21 bases between the two ends. Germline V lookup: CDR1 MNHEY, CDR2 SVGAGI. The CDR3 contains 14 residues. This chain's CDR3 is CASGRVGGGKGYTF. The CDR3 coding sequence is TGTGCCAGCGGTCGAGTAGGCGGGGGTAAAGGCTACACCTTC.

This chain joins TRBV10-1 and TRBJ2-1; D gene uncertain. V lost 5 bases and J lost 9, with 14 bases in between. The CDR3 length is 13 residues. Per the germline V gene, CDR1 is WNHNN and CDR2 is SYGVQD (reference sequence). The DNA for the CDR3 is TGCGCCAGCAGTACTGACTTGTTGGGTGAGCAGTTCTTC. This translates into CASSTDLLGEQFF.

The V call is TRBV27, the J call TRBJ1-6, with TRBD1 matching 12 bases. CDR3 length: 17 amino acids. The trim removed 3 bases at V and 7 bases at J, leaving 7 bases unmatched. Germline CDR1 is MNHEY and CDR2 is SMNVEV (reference sequence). The CDR3 loop is CASSLEGQGAFNSPLHF. The DNA of the CDR3 is TGTGCCAGCAGTTTGGAGGGACAGGGGGCGTTCAATTCACCCCTCCACTTT.

The chain recombines TRBV19 with TRBJ1-4, with D possibly TRBD1 on 5 matching bases. CDR3 length equals 16 residues. The ends were cut back, 5 bases at V and 5 bases at J, with 18 bases in the middle. Germline V gives CDR1 LNHDA, CDR2 SQIVND (reference sequence). CDR3 bases: TGTGCCAGTAGTCCGACAGCCTCTCGAGCGAATGAAAAACTGTTTTTT. It yields the protein CASSPTASRANEKLFF. Full variable domain (outside the CDR3, taken from reference TRBV19 and TRBJ1-4): DGGITQSPKYLFRKEGQNVTLSCEQNLNHDAMYWYRQDPGQGLRLIYYSQIVNDFQKGDIAEGYSVSREKKESFPLTVTSAQKNPTAFYLCASSPTASRANEKLFFGSGTQLSVL.

This clone is a singleton in its sample. V and J are TRBV6-1 and TRBJ1-5; tentatively, D is TRBD1 (5 bases). V shed 4 bases and J shed 5 bases, with 9 bases lying between them. Germline V gene data show CDR1 as MNHNS and CDR2 as SASEGT. The CDR3 runs to 13 residues. DNA of the CDR3: TGTGCCAGCAGTGCCCTCAGGGATCAGCCCCAGCATTTT. Its translation is CASSALRDQPQHF.

J is TRBJ2-3 and V is TRBV5-1, with 7 bases identical to TRBD1. Per germline, CDR1 SGHRS and CDR2 YFSETQ. The CDR3 runs 15 residues. With 5 bases clipped from V and 4 bases from J, the junction kept 10 bases outside the gene matches. The CDR3 bases are TGCGCCAGCAGTCCATCGACAGGGCGGTCAGATACGCAGTATTTT. The encoded protein is CASSPSTGRSDTQYF. Variable domain in full (rest from reference TRBV5-1 and TRBJ2-3): KAGVTQTPRYLIKTRGQQVTLSCSPISGHRSVSWYQQTPGQGLQFLFEYFSETQRNKGNFPGRFSGRQFSNSRSEMNVSTLELGDSALYLCASSPSTGRSDTQYFGPGTRLTVL.

The CDR3 spells CASSTTSGYTDTQYF. CDR3 sequence (DNA): TGTGCCAGTAGTACAACTAGCGGGTACACAGATACGCAGTATTTT. J is TRBJ2-3 and V is TRBV19; 9 positions agree with TRBD2. Trimming at V came to 4 bases and at J to 2 bases, leaving 4 bases not matched to a gene. The CDR3 is 15 amino acids. CDR1 and CDR2 from the germline V gene are LNHDA and SQIVND (reference sequence).

This clone has only one observation. The V gene is TRBV18, the J gene TRBJ2-7; TRBD2 is a possible D gene (6 bases). This CDR3 region has 14 residues. The germline gives CDR1 KGHSH, CDR2 LQKENI. Trimming stripped 1 base from V and 7 bases from J, with 14 bases between. CDR3 sequence reads: CASSPRGDWVEQYF. In DNA, the CDR3 is TGTGCCAGCTCACCACGAGGGGACTGGGTGGAGCAGTACTTC.

The CDR3 nucleotides are TGTGCCAGCAGCCAACTAGCGGGAGTAGCTGATGAGCAGTTCTTC. Its translation: CASSQLAGVADEQFF. The chain combines TRBV7-9 with TRBJ2-1; 11 bases map to TRBD2. The CDR3 contains 15 residues. V lost 5 bases, J lost 8 bases, and 8 bases stayed unmatched. Germline CDR1 reads SEHNR; CDR2 reads FQNEAQ (reference sequence).

The chain uses TRBV29-1 and TRBJ1-4; D remains ambiguous. Trimming shortened V by 6 bases and J by 4 bases, and 12 bases separated the two germline ends. Germline V gene sequence: CDR1 SQVTM, CDR2 ANQGSEA. The CDR3 covers 13 residues. CDR3 sequence reads: CSVGGLSNEKLFF. The DNA for the CDR3 is TGCAGCGTCGGAGGACTGAGTAATGAAAAACTGTTTTTT.

The chain combines TRBV18 with TRBJ2-2; tentatively, D is TRBD2 (5 bases). The CDR3 has 18 residues. Germline assignment: CDR1 KGHSH and CDR2 LQKENI. Trimming removed 3 bases at V and 7 bases at J, with 24 bases between. Written as DNA, the CDR3 is TGTGCCAGCTCACCTCGATTGTGGATACATTCCGAGGGCGGGGAGCTGTTTTTT. Translating gives CASSPRLWIHSEGGELFF.

The chain recombines TRBV29-1 with TRBJ2-3, with D hard to call. The CDR3 length is 12 residues. Trimming removed 5 bases at V and 1 base at J, with 7 bases between. Germline V CDR1 and CDR2: SQVTM, ANQGSEA. The CDR3, as DNA: TGCAGCGTTCGAGAGGGCACAGATACGCAGTATTTT. The encoded protein is CSVREGTDTQYF.

The chain combines TRBV4-1 with TRBJ2-7; no firm D call. V lost 0 bases and J 3 bases, leaving 15 bases between the germline ends. CDR1 and CDR2 from the germline V gene are MGHRA and YSYEKL. This CDR3 contains 16 residues. DNA for the CDR3: TGCGCCAGCAGCCAAGAGCCTGGAGACCAGAACTACGAGCAGTACTTC. It translates to CASSQEPGDQNYEQYF.

This clone has more than one count but fewer than ten. The chain combines TRBV7-6 with TRBJ2-5, with 7 bases matching TRBD1. Per germline, CDR1 SGHVS and CDR2 FNYEAQ. V trimming: 3 bases; J trimming: 3 bases; junction bases outside the gene matches: 1. This CDR3 is built from 13 residues. As DNA, the CDR3 is TGTGCCAGCAGCTTCGACAGGGAAGAGACCCAGTACTTC. Translation: CASSFDREETQYF.

The CDR3 spells CASSLDWGSGEQFF. In DNA form, the CDR3 reads TGTGCCAGCAGTTTAGATTGGGGGAGCGGCGAGCAGTTCTTC. This chain connects TRBV27 to TRBJ2-1; D is tentatively TRBD1 or TRBD2 (5 bases each). The V end was cut by 2 bases, the J end by 10 bases, with 15 bases between. Germline-derived CDR1 and CDR2 are MNHEY and SMNVEV (reference sequence). The CDR3 sequence is 14 residues long.

This clone occurred a few times. The genes are TRBV14 and TRBJ2-1, with 7 bases aligning to TRBD2. CDR3 length: 15 residues. Germline CDR1 SGHDN, CDR2 FVKESK. V lost 1 base to trimming and J lost 3 bases; unmatched junction nucleotides: 3. CDR3 loop: CASSQAAGHYNEQFF. The CDR3 coding sequence is TGTGCCAGCAGCCAAGCAGCGGGGCACTACAATGAGCAGTTCTTC.

The chain carries TRBV10-2 and TRBJ1-1; D is ambiguous. CDR1 and CDR2 from the germline V gene are WSHSY and SAAADI. V dropped 0 bases and J dropped 0 bases, with 5 bases sitting between them. The length of the CDR3 is 14 residues. This CDR3 reads CASSESKLNTEAFF. The CDR3 DNA is TGCGCCAGCAGTGAGTCTAAGCTGAACACTGAAGCTTTCTTT.

V is TRBV5-5 and J is TRBJ2-2; 9 bases line up with TRBD1. Unmatched junction bases numbered 5, after V lost 4 bases and J lost 1 base. The CDR3 covers 16 residues. Germline V CDR1 and CDR2: SGHKS, YYEKEE (reference sequence). This CDR3 is CASSKKGQGNTGELFF. The CDR3 DNA sequence: TGTGCCAGCAGCAAAAAGGGACAGGGGAACACCGGGGAGCTGTTTTTT. Together with reference TRBV5-5 and TRBJ2-2, the CDR3 gives the full variable domain: DAGVTQSPTHLIKTRGQQVTLRCSPISGHKSVSWYQQVLGQGPQFIFQYYEKEERGRGNFPDRFSARQFPNYSSELNVNALLLGDSALYLCASSKKGQGNTGELFFGEGSRLTVL.

A single count supports this clone. Here the CDR3 DNA reads TGTGCCAGCAGGCTCGGGACATTTAACACTGAAGCTTTCTTT. It codes for CASRLGTFNTEAFF. This sequence joins TRBV7-2 and TRBJ1-1; the D gene is possibly TRBD1 (6 bases). The CDR3 loop spans 14 amino acids. Germline loops: CDR1 SGHTA, CDR2 FQGNSA. Trimming removed 6 bases from V and 2 bases from J, with 13 bases in between.

This clone turned up a few times. The V gene is TRBV5-4, the J gene TRBJ2-5; D not resolved. Trimming cost V 0 bases and J 4 bases, with 10 bases left between them. Germline CDR1 reads SGHNT; CDR2 reads YYREEE (reference sequence). The CDR3 runs 14 residues. The CDR3 loop reads CASSLVFGSETQYF. The DNA for the CDR3 is TGTGCCAGCAGCTTGGTTTTCGGGTCAGAGACCCAGTACTTC.

V gene TRBV7-2 combines with J gene TRBJ2-7, with D possibly being TRBD2 (6 bases). The V end was cut by 0 bases, the J end by 5 bases, with 17 bases between. This CDR3 is built from 16 residues. CDR1 is SGHTA, CDR2 FQGNSA, per germline. The CDR3: CASSLAWVGSWNEQYF. The CDR3 DNA sequence: TGTGCCAGCAGCTTAGCCTGGGTCGGGAGTTGGAACGAGCAGTACTTC. Full variable domain (outside the CDR3, taken from reference TRBV7-2 and TRBJ2-7): GAGVSQSPSNKVTEKGKDVELRCDPISGHTALYWYRQSLGQGLEFLIYFQGNSAPDKSGLPSDRFSAERTGGSVSTLTIQRTQQEDSAVYLCASSLAWVGSWNEQYFGPGTRLTVT.